The source of this TCR beta chain is a study of response to subunit inactivated influenza vaccine. Study outcomes and limitations: Authors suggested few new T cells are recruited by each seasonal influenza vaccination.

TCRdb passed the RT-PCR reads through MiXCR, listing each CDR3 protein once. Here the sample spans about 780,000 distinct CDR3 sequences, approximately 17% being singletons. V shed 6 bases and J shed 9 bases, with 10 bases lying between them. This CDR3 has 11 residues. This clonotype was picked up a small number of times. The antigen remains undetermined. The sequence came from a man in his fifties who received an inactivated influenza vaccine. Sequenced material: PBMCs from blood, taken about 5 days after vaccination. The gene calls are TRBV12-3 or TRBV12-4 and TRBJ2-3; D not resolved. In DNA, the CDR3 is TGTGCCAGCAGATCAATTGAGACGCAGTATTTT. Translated: CASRSIETQYF.